The 10 T cell receptor beta chains below all came from one sample that was sequenced in a study of control samples from healthy donors and cancer patients. The data were produced by immunoSEQ multiplex PCR, yet TCRdb's version contains in-frame clones alone and is incomplete. The data show under 200,000 clones, around 96% seen once. Sequenced sample: blood. The receptors here all came from a woman aged 25 to 39 in good health.

The genes are TRBV3-1 (or the pseudogene TRBV3-2) and TRBJ2-1, with 8 bases aligning to TRBD1. Germline V gene data show CDR1 as LGHDT and CDR2 as YNNKEL (reference sequence). The length of the CDR3 is 15 residues. V shed 3 bases, J shed 7 bases, and the junction held 8 bases outside the gene matches. Written as DNA, the CDR3 is TGTGCCAGCAGCCACCATGGGACAGGAGGGAATGAGCAGTTCTTC. Protein product: CASSHHGTGGNEQFF.

The chain joins TRBV11-2 to TRBJ2-2; D remains ambiguous. Germline loops: CDR1 SGHAT, CDR2 FQNNGV. The CDR3 covers 15 residues. V was cut by 3 bases and J by 0 bases, with 8 bases left in between. CDR3 DNA: TGTGCCAGCAGCTTTTCCAGCGCGAACACCGGGGAGCTGTTTTTT. It yields the protein CASSFSSANTGELFF.

The chain carries TRBV3-1 (or the pseudogene TRBV3-2) and TRBJ2-7; D is unresolved. V was pared by 4 bases and J by 4 bases, with 8 bases between. CDR3 size: 12 residues. Per the germline V gene, CDR1 is LGHDT and CDR2 is YNNKEL (reference sequence). The CDR3 DNA follows: TGTGCCAGCAGCCGCAGTATTTACGAGCAGTACTTC. Translation: CASSRSIYEQYF.

This chain joins TRBV30 and TRBJ2-7; 10 bases are shared with TRBD2. This CDR3 region has 14 residues. The V gene's germline CDR1 is GTSNPN and CDR2 SVGIG (reference sequence). The V segment lost 3 bases and the J segment 0 bases; nucleotides outside the gene matches: 2. The DNA for the CDR3 is TGTGCCTGGAGGGCTAGCGGGAGCTCCTACGAGCAGTACTTC. This codes for CAWRASGSSYEQYF.

The V and J genes are TRBV2 and TRBJ2-4; 15 nucleotides match TRBD2. The CDR3 length is 15 residues. Germline V gene data show CDR1 as SNHLY and CDR2 as FYNNEI. J gave up 11 bases and V 6 bases, and 8 bases lay outside the gene matches. In nucleotides, the CDR3 is TGTGCCAGCAGCGATCGGACTAGCGGGGGGGTGGTTCAGTACTTC. Its protein product is CASSDRTSGGVVQYF.

The chain uses TRBV6-1 and TRBJ2-1; 10 bases align to TRBD1. J lost 12 bases, V lost 0 bases, and 11 bases had no gene match. Germline V lookup: CDR1 MNHNS, CDR2 SASEGT. The CDR3 sequence is 16 residues long. CDR3 sequence (DNA): TGTGCCAGCAGTGAAGCTCTGGGACAGGGGACGTTGGTGCAGTTCTTC. It is translated as CASSEALGQGTLVQFF.

This chain's CDR3 is CASRFQGWDTDTQYF. As DNA, the CDR3 is TGTGCCAGCAGGTTCCAGGGATGGGACACAGATACGCAGTATTTT. The chain couples TRBV2 to TRBJ2-3, with a weak D call TRBD1 (5 bases). V lost 6 bases to trimming and J lost 2 bases, with 15 bases between them. The CDR3 runs to 15 residues. Looked up from germline, CDR1 is SNHLY and CDR2 is FYNNEI.

The rearrangement uses TRBV13 and TRBJ2-1; D call uncertain. V was shortened by 2 bases and J by 3 bases, with 8 bases between the two germline ends. Germline V gene data show CDR1 as PRHDT and CDR2 as FYEKMQ (reference sequence). The CDR3 has 14 amino acids. CDR3 bases: TGTGCCAGCAGCTTAAGTGGGATCTACAATGAGCAGTTCTTC. It translates to CASSLSGIYNEQFF.

The DNA for the CDR3 is TGTGCCAGCAGTTACTCCTCTCGGGAGGGAACGGGGAACACTGAAGCTTTCTTT. Amino acids: CASSYSSREGTGNTEAFF. V usage is TRBV6-2 or TRBV6-3 and J usage is TRBJ1-1; D is ambiguous. Per germline, CDR1 MNHEY and CDR2 SVGEGT. The V end lost 0 bases, the J end lost 1 base, and 18 bases lay between the germline ends. The CDR3 runs to 18 residues.

The chain joins TRBV14 to TRBJ2-7, with TRBD1 identical over 7 bases. CDR1 and CDR2 (germline): SGHDN, FVKESK. This CDR3 spans 14 amino acids. Trimming at V came to 4 bases and at J to 9 bases, leaving 12 bases not matched to a gene. CDR3 sequence (DNA): TGTGCCAGCAGCCCCTCGGGACAGCGATATGGGCAGTACTTC. Its translation: CASSPSGQRYGQYF.